Below are 16 T cell receptor beta chains sequenced from a single sample in a study of technical replicates of blood from a handful of donors. The protocol was immunoSEQ multiplex PCR, while the TCRdb copy is restricted to in-frame clones and leaves out a portion. Seen here are about 56,000 clones, about 94% observed once, and the top ten hold roughly 4.3%. Sequencing was performed on PBMCs. Receptors were obtained from a human donor in good health. Some clones in this sample may be carry-over from other donors' samples.

The rearrangement joins TRBV5-4 to TRBJ2-3; 8 positions agree with TRBD2. Germline CDR1 reads SGHNT; CDR2 reads YYREEE (reference sequence). V was clipped by 3 bases and J by 5 bases; unmatched bases: 11. CDR3 size: 16 residues. CDR3: CASSSTGTREGDTQYF. Here the CDR3 DNA reads TGTGCCAGCAGCTCAACCGGGACTAGGGAGGGAGATACGCAGTATTTT.

J is TRBJ2-5 and V is TRBV6-5; no clear D gene. Germline V gene lookup returns CDR1 MNHEY and CDR2 SVGAGI. The CDR3 is 13 residues long. V lost 10 bases and J 3 bases, leaving 15 bases between the germline ends. CDR3 in DNA: TGTGCCACCCCCGCGACATGGAAAGAGACCCAGTACTTC. As protein: CATPATWKETQYF.

The CDR3 reads CASSDRERGYGYTF. CDR3 coding DNA: TGCGCCAGCAGCGACAGGGAAAGGGGCTATGGCTACACCTTC. This chain links TRBV5-1 with TRBJ1-2; TRBD1 matches at 7 bases. With V trimmed by 4 bases and J by 4 bases, 7 bases remained unmatched. From germline, CDR1 is SGHRS and CDR2 YFSETQ. The CDR3 has 14 residues.

The chain combines TRBV6-6 with TRBJ2-1, with unresolved D. The length of the CDR3 is 14 residues. Germline V gene sequence: CDR1 MNHNY, CDR2 SVGAGI (reference sequence). V was cut by 0 bases and J by 0 bases, with 3 bases left in between. The CDR3 DNA is TGTGCCAGCAGTTACTCTAGCTCCTACAATGAGCAGTTCTTC. It specifies CASSYSSSYNEQFF.

The J gene is TRBJ1-1, the V gene TRBV5-1; tentatively, D is TRBD1 (6 bases). The CDR3 is 14 amino acids. CDR1 is SGHRS, CDR2 YFSETQ, per germline. The V end lost 5 bases, the J end lost 1 base, and 12 bases lay between the germline ends. The CDR3 loop is CASSPLQGNTEAFF. The CDR3 nucleotides read TGCGCCAGCAGTCCTTTACAGGGGAACACTGAAGCTTTCTTT.

In its sample, this clone was seen once. This chain connects TRBV10-3 to TRBJ1-2, with 7 bases aligning to TRBD1. With 4 bases clipped from V and 0 bases from J, the junction kept 2 bases outside the gene matches. Germline V gives CDR1 ENHRY, CDR2 SYGVKD. The CDR3 length is 14 residues. Here the CDR3 reads CAISVQGSNYGYTF. The CDR3 nucleotides are TGTGCCATCAGTGTACAGGGGTCTAACTATGGCTACACCTTC.

V gene TRBV27 combines with J gene TRBJ1-2; a possible D gene is TRBD1 (6 bases). The germline V gene has CDR1 MNHEY and CDR2 SMNVEV (reference sequence). This CDR3 region has 14 residues. V lost 5 bases and J lost 3, with 13 bases in between. Written as DNA, the CDR3 is TGTGCCAGCAGTCCGCTCGGACAGTACTATGGCTACACCTTC. As protein: CASSPLGQYYGYTF.

The chain has TRBV6-6 and TRBJ1-1; D call uncertain. This CDR3 region has 13 residues. CDR1 is MNHNY and CDR2 is SVGAGI in the germline V gene (reference sequence). Trimming stripped 8 bases from V and 4 bases from J, with 14 bases between. The CDR3 sequence: CASGPWGGTEAFF. In DNA form, the CDR3 reads TGTGCCAGCGGACCTTGGGGAGGCACTGAAGCTTTCTTT.

The chain carries TRBV7-2 and TRBJ2-2; 10 bases map to TRBD1. J gave up 4 bases and V 5 bases, and 7 bases lay outside the gene matches. This CDR3 is built from 16 residues. CDR1 is SGHTA and CDR2 is FQGNSA in the germline V gene. The CDR3: CASSPRTGGSTGELFF. The CDR3 DNA follows: TGTGCCAGCAGCCCCAGGACAGGGGGTAGCACCGGGGAGCTGTTTTTT.

CDR3 coding DNA: TGTGCCAGCAGCAGGACAGGGGGTGGTGAAAAACTGTTTTTT. Protein sequence: CASSRTGGGEKLFF. The chain couples TRBV5-4 to TRBJ1-4; 10 bases line up with TRBD1. J gave up 7 bases and V 4 bases, and 4 bases lay outside the gene matches. Germline assignment: CDR1 SGHNT and CDR2 YYREEE (reference sequence). The CDR3 spans 14 residues.

This sequence joins TRBV4-3 and TRBJ1-2; 10 bases agree with TRBD1. The ends lost 4 bases at V and 5 bases at J; junction bases unmatched: 7. From germline, CDR1 is LGHNA and CDR2 YSLEER. The CDR3 loop spans 15 amino acids. This CDR3 reads CASSPGQGGGYGYTF. Written as DNA, the CDR3 is TGCGCCAGCAGCCCAGGACAGGGGGGTGGGTATGGCTACACCTTC.

The chain is built from TRBV7-8 and TRBJ2-7, with D perhaps TRBD2 (6 bases). Germline CDR1 and CDR2: SGHVS and FQNEAQ. CDR3 length: 14 residues. V was clipped by 5 bases and J by 9 bases, with 20 bases between them. The CDR3 sequence is CASSQGRTESGQYF. CDR3 in DNA: TGTGCCAGCAGCCAAGGGAGGACCGAATCGGGGCAGTACTTC. The full variable domain, in which reference TRBV7-8 and TRBJ2-7 provide the parts outside the CDR3, is GAGVSQSPRYKVAKRGQDVALRCDPISGHVSLFWYQQALGQGPEFLTYFQNEAQLDKSGLPSDRFFAERPEGSVSTLKIQRTQQEDSAVYLCASSQGRTESGQYFGPGTRLTVT.

The gene calls are TRBV7-9 and TRBJ2-1; D gene uncertain. V gave up 2 bases and J gave up 5 bases, with 4 bases separating them. The CDR3 sequence is 12 residues long. The germline V gene has CDR1 SEHNR and CDR2 FQNEAQ (reference sequence). The DNA for the CDR3 is TGTGCCAGCAGCTTATCAGACAATGAGCAGTTCTTC. Its translation: CASSLSDNEQFF.

The genes are TRBV5-1 and TRBJ2-1, with TRBD1 matching over 8 bases. Germline V gene data show CDR1 as SGHRS and CDR2 as YFSETQ. This CDR3 contains 13 residues. With 0 bases clipped from V and 7 bases from J, the junction kept 0 bases outside the gene matches. CDR3 nucleotide sequence: TGCGCCAGCAGCTTGGACAGGGGGAATGAGCAGTTCTTC. This encodes CASSLDRGNEQFF. The variable domain in full, with the rest retrieved from reference TRBV5-1 and TRBJ2-1, is KAGVTQTPRYLIKTRGQQVTLSCSPISGHRSVSWYQQTPGQGLQFLFEYFSETQRNKGNFPGRFSGRQFSNSRSEMNVSTLELGDSALYLCASSLDRGNEQFFGPGTRLTVL.

This clone was counted a single time. This chain links TRBV9 with TRBJ1-3; no reliable D call. V lost 3 bases, J lost 0 bases, and 13 bases lay in between. CDR1 SGDLS and CDR2 YYNGEE come from the germline V gene. CDR3 size: 16 residues. CDR3 amino acids: CASSAAGRSSGNTIYF. DNA for the CDR3: TGTGCCAGCAGCGCCGCCGGGAGATCCTCTGGAAACACCATATATTTT.

The chain carries TRBV9 and TRBJ2-1; TRBD2 matches 8 bases. The CDR3 has 16 amino acids. CDR1 and CDR2 from the germline V gene are SGDLS and YYNGEE. The V gene end was trimmed by 3 bases and the J gene end by 8 bases; junction bases not matched to a gene: 13. This chain's CDR3 is CASSAARGSGNYEQFF. DNA of the CDR3: TGTGCCAGCAGCGCCGCCCGGGGTAGCGGGAACTATGAGCAGTTCTTC.